This TCR beta chain stems from a study of breast tumors, draining lymph nodes, adjacent tissues. With 5 bases clipped from V and 2 bases from J, the junction kept 3 bases outside the gene matches. CDR3 length: 14 residues. Germline-derived CDR1 and CDR2 are PRHDT and FYEKMQ (reference sequence). MiXCR was run by TCRdb on the multiplex PCR reads, yielding one entry per CDR3 protein. The data contain around 230,000 distinct CDR3 sequences, 30% to 35% of them singletons. Axillary draining lymph nodes of breast cancer patients supplied the node samples. The V call is TRBV13, the J call TRBJ2-7; the match to TRBD2 covers 10 bases. The TCR sequence derives from a female donor with breast cancer. Some clones in this sample may be carry-over from other donors' samples. The sample comprised axillary lymph node tissue. CDR3 residues: CASSQLAGTYEQYF. The CDR3 DNA reads TGTGCCAGCAGCCAACTAGCGGGGACCTACGAGCAGTACTTC.